This T cell receptor beta chain is from a study of cytomegalovirus exposure and HLA in healthy donors. The study, taken as a whole, reports: Most of the TCR beta V segments (in an earlier analysis) were productive either about 87% or about 30% of the time. Some TCR beta chains (164 of them) were listed as cytomegalovirus-associated.

In the PCR, 60 Vbeta and 13 Jbeta primers were used. Original methodology: Per a later analysis, the number of unique TCR beta chains was approximately 73 million, of which 9 million to 14 million were shared. Generated by immunoSEQ multiplex PCR, the TCRdb table keeps only in-frame clones and is missing some. That table supplies the V and J calls and clone size; D and trimming were determined from the DNA. The sample records around 140,000 clones, around two thirds being singletons. Worth noting for this clone: Its specificity is unknown.

This TCR was sampled from a woman aged 18 to 35 in good health and CMV-seronegative. Material for sequencing was PBMCs.

The chain's CDR3 is CASSPVQETQYF. For the CDR3, the DNA is TGTGCCAGCAGCCCGGTCCAAGAGACCCAGTACTTC. The rearrangement uses TRBV7-2 and TRBJ2-5; D remains unclear. Trimming stripped 5 bases from V and 1 base from J, with 5 bases between. Germline V lookup: CDR1 SGHTA, CDR2 FQGNSA. The CDR3 is 12 amino acids.